These 4 T cell receptor beta chains came from one sample sequenced in a study of Ad26.COV2.S vaccination and SARS-CoV-2 variants. Clones were sequenced by immunoSEQ multiplex PCR, and TCRdb holds only the in-frame ones, with some missing. Of approximately 450,000 clones in the sample, about 93% are singletons; the top ten hold 12%. Treatment denoted: about 20 received Ad26.COV2.S at low or high dose, single or two shots; about five received placebo; per-sample allocation not given. The study sampled participants on day 63 after the first vaccine or placebo injection. The starting material was peripheral blood, obtained in a trial of Ad26.COV2.S vaccine versus placebo. The receptors stem from a person between 18 and 59 years old who received the Ad26.COV2.S COVID-19 vaccine or a placebo.

CDR3 sequence reads: CASSEWAGNTIYF. In DNA, the CDR3 is TGTGCCAGCAGTGAGTGGGCGGGAAACACCATATATTTT. The genes are TRBV6-1 and TRBJ1-3; D remains ambiguous. The CDR3 runs to 13 residues. The V and J ends lost 3 bases and 4 bases respectively, with 7 bases between them. Germline assignment: CDR1 MNHNS and CDR2 SASEGT.

This sequence joins TRBV4-3 and TRBJ2-2, with 7 nucleotides matching TRBD2. Trimming cost V 0 bases and J 4 bases; bases outside gene matches: 5. Germline-derived CDR1 and CDR2 are LGHNA and YSLEER. The length of the CDR3 is 16 residues. The CDR3 loop reads CASSQDHGRITGELFF. The DNA of the CDR3 is TGCGCCAGCAGCCAAGATCACGGGAGGATCACCGGGGAGCTGTTTTTT.

V is TRBV5-4 and J is TRBJ2-5; D remains ambiguous. The CDR3 extends over 11 amino acids. Germline V gives CDR1 SGHNT, CDR2 YYREEE (reference sequence). Trimming stripped 3 bases from V and 4 bases from J, with 4 bases between. The DNA for the CDR3 is TGTGCCAGCAGCTCCCGAGAGACCCAGTACTTC. Translation: CASSSRETQYF.

V is TRBV23-1 and J is TRBJ2-2; no clear D. TRBV23-1 is reported as an ORF; its role is uncertain. Deletions cut 0 bases from V and 1 base from J, with 6 bases between. The CDR3 runs to 15 residues. The chain's CDR3 is CASSQSRWNTGELFF. In DNA form, the CDR3 reads TGCGCCAGCAGTCAATCTAGGTGGAACACCGGGGAGCTGTTTTTT.